This T cell receptor (beta chain) was documented in a study of blood T cells in healthy people across ages. This clonotype showed up just once. The junction had 11 bases not matched to a gene; V was cut back by 6 bases and J by 5 bases. This CDR3 is 16 amino acids long. A second PCR of about 7 to 12 cycles used a sample-barcoded 5' primer and a J-beta primer mix. TCRdb re-called the 5' RACE reads with MiXCR, one entry per CDR3 protein. The table records 650,000 to 800,000 distinct CDR3 sequences, more than 45% of them present only once. V gene TRBV12-3 or TRBV12-4 combines with J gene TRBJ1-5; the match to TRBD1 covers 9 bases. The specimen sequenced was blood. The TCR originated in a woman of 80 years or more in good health. CDR3 sequence reads: CASRGGTGHFYQPQHF. The CDR3 DNA reads as TGTGCCAGCAGGGGGGGGACAGGGCATTTTTATCAGCCCCAGCATTTT.